This T cell receptor (beta chain) was observed in a study of blood T cell repertoires in COVID-19 (dated by TCRdb to 2020 to 2021). Background for the entire study: Collaborator samples came from the United States, Italy and Spain and covered acute and convalescent phases of COVID-19. The prospective study material was composed of cDNA or gDNA derived from T cells, B-cell-depleted T cells, or PBMCs. Deeply sampled blood TCRbeta repertoires from subjects exposed to, actively infected with, or recovered from COVID-19 were included in the dataset. A freely available public database, intended as a resource for researchers studying the immune response to SARS-CoV-2, is where the repertoires were released. Samples came from the ongoing ImmuneRACE study (first 160 participants) plus 1,254 subjects from 6 global collaborators. A de-identified subject ID, COVID-19 status, age in years and sex were almost always included in the sample metadata. Where available, HLA class I and class II types were obtained from metadata supplied by the sample provider rather than from assay-based typing.

TCRbeta CDR3 regions were amplified from genomic DNA by means of the immunoSEQ Assay, a bias-controlled multiplex PCR. Per the authors' processing: The number of nucleated cells in each sample was estimated from the amplification of reference gene primers within the assay. To quantify the absolute abundance of each unique TCRbeta CDR3 rearrangement, sequence reads were collapsed and filtered. Productive Simpson clonality was computed per sample as the square root of Simpson's diversity index over productive rearrangements. Held by TCRdb, this immuneACCESS table contains in-frame sequences only and omits some clones. Under half of the omission traces to an unresolved V gene where checked; the cause of the rest is unknown. V, J and clone size are taken as reported in that table, and D and trimming were inferred from the DNA itself. This sample gives 150,000 to 200,000 clones in total; approximately 77% of them show up just once. The ten largest clones capture roughly 10% of the sample.

A word on this clone: The specificity of this receptor is unknown. One base away there is no much larger clone; base qualities are not given.

What the study reported, not specific to this receptor: Clinical and demographic metadata were provided uncurated, with the amount varying by source and participant.

Trimming takes 1 base from V and 3 bases from J, and the germline ends sit 10 bases apart. The CDR3 starts with the cysteine, ends with the phenylalanine, and has 14 residues. The sequence is cut down to CDR3 DNA, 42 bases in frame from base 1. The CDR1 and CDR2 encoded by the germline V gene are SGHVS and FQNEAQ. Collaborating institutions collected whole blood in K2EDTA tubes following their own protocols. For TCRbeta analysis, collaborator samples were shipped as frozen whole blood, as isolated PBMCs, or as DNA extracted from either sample type. The sequence derives from a woman aged 80 or over with active or convalescent COVID-19. Sequenced material: peripheral blood. The chain employs TRBV7-8 and TRBJ2-7; the D gene remains uncertain. CDR3 protein: CASSLGLQVYEQYF. The bases read TGTGCCAGCAGCTTAGGACTGCAAGTCTACGAGCAGTACTTC.